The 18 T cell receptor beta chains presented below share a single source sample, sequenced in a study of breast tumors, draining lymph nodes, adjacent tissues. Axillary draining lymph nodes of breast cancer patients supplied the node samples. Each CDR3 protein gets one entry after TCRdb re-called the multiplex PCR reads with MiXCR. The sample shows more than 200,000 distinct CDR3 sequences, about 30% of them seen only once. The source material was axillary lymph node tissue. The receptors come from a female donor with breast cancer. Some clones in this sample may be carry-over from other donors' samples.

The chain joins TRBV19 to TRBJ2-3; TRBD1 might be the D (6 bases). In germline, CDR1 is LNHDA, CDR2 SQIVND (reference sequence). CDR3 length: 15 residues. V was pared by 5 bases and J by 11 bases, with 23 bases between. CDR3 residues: CASSPRLGGGDEQYF. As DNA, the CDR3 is TGTGCCAGTAGTCCACGACTGGGTGGGGGCGATGAGCAGTATTTT.

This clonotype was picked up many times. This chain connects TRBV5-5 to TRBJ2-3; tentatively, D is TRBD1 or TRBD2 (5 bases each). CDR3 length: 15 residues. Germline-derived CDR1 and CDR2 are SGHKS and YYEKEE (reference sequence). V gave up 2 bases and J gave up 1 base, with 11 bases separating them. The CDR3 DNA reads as TGTGCCAGCAGCTTCCGGGACCCTCGCACAGATACGCAGTATTTT. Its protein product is CASSFRDPRTDTQYF.

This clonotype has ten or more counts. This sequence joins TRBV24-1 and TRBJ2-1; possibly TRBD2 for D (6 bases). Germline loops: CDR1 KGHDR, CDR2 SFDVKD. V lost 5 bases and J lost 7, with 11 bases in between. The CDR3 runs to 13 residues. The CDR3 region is CATSVGEANEQFF. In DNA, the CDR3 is TGTGCCACCAGTGTGGGGGAGGCTAATGAGCAGTTCTTC.

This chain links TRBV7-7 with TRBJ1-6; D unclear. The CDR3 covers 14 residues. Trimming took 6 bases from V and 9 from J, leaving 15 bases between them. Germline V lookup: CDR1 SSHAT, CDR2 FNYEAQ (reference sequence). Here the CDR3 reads CASSPAAGGSPLHF. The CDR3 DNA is TGTGCCAGCAGTCCTGCAGCGGGTGGTTCACCCCTCCACTTT.

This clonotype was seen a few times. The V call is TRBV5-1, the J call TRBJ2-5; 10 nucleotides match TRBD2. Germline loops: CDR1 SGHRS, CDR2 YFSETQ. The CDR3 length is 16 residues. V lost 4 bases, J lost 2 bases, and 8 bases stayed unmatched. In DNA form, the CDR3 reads TGCGCCAGCAGCCCGAGCGGGGGGGCGATACAAGAGACCCAGTACTTC. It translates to CASSPSGGAIQETQYF. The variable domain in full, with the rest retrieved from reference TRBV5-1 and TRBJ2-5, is KAGVTQTPRYLIKTRGQQVTLSCSPISGHRSVSWYQQTPGQGLQFLFEYFSETQRNKGNFPGRFSGRQFSNSRSEMNVSTLELGDSALYLCASSPSGGAIQETQYFGPGTRLLVL.

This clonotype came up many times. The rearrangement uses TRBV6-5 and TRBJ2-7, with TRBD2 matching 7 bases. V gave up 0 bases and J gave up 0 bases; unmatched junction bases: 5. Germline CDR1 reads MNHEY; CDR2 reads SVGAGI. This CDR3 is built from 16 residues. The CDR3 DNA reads TGTGCCAGCAGTTACTCAGCGGGGCCAAGCTCCTACGAGCAGTACTTC. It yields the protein CASSYSAGPSSYEQYF.

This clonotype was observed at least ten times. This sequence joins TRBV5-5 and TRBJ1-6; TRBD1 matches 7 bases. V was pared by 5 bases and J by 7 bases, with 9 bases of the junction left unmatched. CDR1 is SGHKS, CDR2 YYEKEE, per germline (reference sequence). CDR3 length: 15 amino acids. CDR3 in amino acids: CASRGSGQSNSPLHF. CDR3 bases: TGTGCCAGCAGGGGTTCGGGACAGTCAAATTCACCCCTCCACTTT.

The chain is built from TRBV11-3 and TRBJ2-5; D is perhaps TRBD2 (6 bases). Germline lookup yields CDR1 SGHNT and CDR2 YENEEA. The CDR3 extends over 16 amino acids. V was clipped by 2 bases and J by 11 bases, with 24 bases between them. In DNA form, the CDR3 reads TGTGCCAGCAGCTTAATTGGCGGGACGGGAAGAGATACGCAGTACTTC. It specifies CASSLIGGTGRDTQYF. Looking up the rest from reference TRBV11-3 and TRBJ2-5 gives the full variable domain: EAGVVQSPRYKIIEKKQPVAFWCNPISGHNTLYWYLQNLGQGPELLIRYENEEAVDDSQLPKDRFSAERLKGVDSTLKIQPAELGDSAVYLCASSLIGGTGRDTQYFGPGTRLLVL.

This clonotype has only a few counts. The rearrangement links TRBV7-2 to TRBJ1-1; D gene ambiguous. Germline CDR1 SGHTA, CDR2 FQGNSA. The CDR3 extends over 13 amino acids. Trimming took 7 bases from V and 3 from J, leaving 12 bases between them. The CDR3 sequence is CASNVQRDTEAFF. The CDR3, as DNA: TGTGCCAGCAACGTGCAACGGGACACTGAAGCTTTCTTT.

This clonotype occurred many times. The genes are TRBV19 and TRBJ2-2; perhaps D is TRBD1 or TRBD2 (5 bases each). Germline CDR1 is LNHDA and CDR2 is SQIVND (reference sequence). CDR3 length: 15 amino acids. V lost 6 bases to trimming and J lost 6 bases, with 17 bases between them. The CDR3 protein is CASSQRGAISGELFF. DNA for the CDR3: TGTGCCAGTAGCCAGAGGGGCGCCATCTCCGGGGAGCTGTTTTTT. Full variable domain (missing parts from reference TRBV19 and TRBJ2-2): DGGITQSPKYLFRKEGQNVTLSCEQNLNHDAMYWYRQDPGQGLRLIYYSQIVNDFQKGDIAEGYSVSREKKESFPLTVTSAQKNPTAFYLCASSQRGAISGELFFGEGSRLTVL.

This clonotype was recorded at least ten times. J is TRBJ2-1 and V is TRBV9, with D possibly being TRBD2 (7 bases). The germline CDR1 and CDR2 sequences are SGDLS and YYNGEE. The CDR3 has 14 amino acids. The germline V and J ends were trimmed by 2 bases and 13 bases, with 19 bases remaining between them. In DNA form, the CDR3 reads TGTGCCAGCAGCGTGCGCGTGGGGGCGGGAGAACAGTTCTTC. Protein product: CASSVRVGAGEQFF. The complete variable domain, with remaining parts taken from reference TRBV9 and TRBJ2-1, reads DSGVTQTPKHLITATGQRVTLRCSPRSGDLSVYWYQQSLDQGLQFLIQYYNGEERAKGNILERFSAQQFPDLHSELNLSSLELGDSALYFCASSVRVGAGEQFFGPGTRLTVL.

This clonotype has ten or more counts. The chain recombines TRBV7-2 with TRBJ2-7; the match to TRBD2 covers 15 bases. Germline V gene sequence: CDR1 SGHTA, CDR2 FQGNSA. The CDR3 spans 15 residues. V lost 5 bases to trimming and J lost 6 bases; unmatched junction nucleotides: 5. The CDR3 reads CASSLGLAGGAEQYF. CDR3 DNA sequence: TGTGCCAGCAGCCTGGGACTAGCGGGAGGCGCCGAGCAGTACTTC.

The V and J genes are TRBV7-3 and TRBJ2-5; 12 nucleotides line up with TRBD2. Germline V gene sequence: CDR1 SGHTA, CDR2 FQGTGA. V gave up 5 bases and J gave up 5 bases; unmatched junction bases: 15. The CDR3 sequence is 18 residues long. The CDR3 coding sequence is TGTGCCAGCAGCCCAAACAGGACTAGCGGGAAGGAGGGGGAGACCCAGTACTTC. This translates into CASSPNRTSGKEGETQYF.

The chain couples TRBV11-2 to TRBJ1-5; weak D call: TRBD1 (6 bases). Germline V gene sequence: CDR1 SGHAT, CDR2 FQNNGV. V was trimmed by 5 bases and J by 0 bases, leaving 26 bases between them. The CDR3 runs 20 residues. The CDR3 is CASSPNRAYSSTYSNQPQHF. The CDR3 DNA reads TGTGCCAGCAGCCCCAACAGGGCATACTCTTCCACTTATAGCAATCAGCCCCAGCATTTT.

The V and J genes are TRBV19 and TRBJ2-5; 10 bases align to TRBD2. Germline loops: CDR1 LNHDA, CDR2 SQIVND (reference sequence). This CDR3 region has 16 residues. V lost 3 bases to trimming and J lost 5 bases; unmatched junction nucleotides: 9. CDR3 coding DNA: TGTGCCAGTAGTATGGCTAGCGGGAGCACCGGGGAGACCCAGTACTTC. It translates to CASSMASGSTGETQYF.

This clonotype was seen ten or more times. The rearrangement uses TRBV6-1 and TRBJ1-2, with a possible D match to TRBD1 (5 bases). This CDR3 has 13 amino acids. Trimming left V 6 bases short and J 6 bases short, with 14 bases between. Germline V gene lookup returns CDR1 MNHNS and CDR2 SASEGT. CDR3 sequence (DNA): TGTGCCAGCAGAACGACAGTTAGGGATGGCTACACCTTC. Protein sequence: CASRTTVRDGYTF.

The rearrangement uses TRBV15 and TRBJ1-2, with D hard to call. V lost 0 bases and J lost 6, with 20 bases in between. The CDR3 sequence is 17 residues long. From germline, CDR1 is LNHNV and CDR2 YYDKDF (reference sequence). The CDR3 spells CATSRDEEGGNFDGYTF. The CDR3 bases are TGTGCCACCAGCAGAGATGAGGAGGGAGGGAATTTCGATGGCTACACCTTC. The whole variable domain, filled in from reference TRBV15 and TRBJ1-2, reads DAMVIQNPRYQVTQFGKPVTLSCSQTLNHNVMYWYQQKSSQAPKLLFHYYDKDFNNEADTPDNFQSRRPNTSFCFLDIRSPGLGDTAMYLCATSRDEEGGNFDGYTFGSGTRLTVV.

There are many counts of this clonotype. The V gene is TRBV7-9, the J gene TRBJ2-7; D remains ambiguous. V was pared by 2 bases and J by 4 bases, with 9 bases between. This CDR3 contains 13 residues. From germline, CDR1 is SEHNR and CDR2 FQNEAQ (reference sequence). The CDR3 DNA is TGTGCCAGCAGCTTAACTCCGGAATACGAGCAGTACTTC. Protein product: CASSLTPEYEQYF.